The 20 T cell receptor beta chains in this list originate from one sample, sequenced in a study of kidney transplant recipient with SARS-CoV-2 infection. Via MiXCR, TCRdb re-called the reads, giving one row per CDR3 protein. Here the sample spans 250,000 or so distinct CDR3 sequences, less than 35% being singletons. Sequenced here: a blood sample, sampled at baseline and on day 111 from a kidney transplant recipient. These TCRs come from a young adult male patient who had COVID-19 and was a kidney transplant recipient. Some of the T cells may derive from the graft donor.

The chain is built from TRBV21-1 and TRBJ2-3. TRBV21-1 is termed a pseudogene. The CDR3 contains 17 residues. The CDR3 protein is CASRTKVATAMQDTQYF. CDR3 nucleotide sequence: TGTGCCAGCAGAACAAAAGTAGCTACAGCCATGCAAGATACGCAGTATTTT.

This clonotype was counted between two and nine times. The CDR3 is CASSQALELGKTYGYTF. In DNA, the CDR3 is TGTGCCAGCAGTCAGGCGCTAGAACTGGGAAAGACCTATGGCTACACCTTC. The gene calls are TRBV25-1 and TRBJ1-2; the D is unclear. Trimming shortened V by 5 bases and J by 4 bases, and 23 bases separated the two germline ends. There are 17 residues in the CDR3. In germline, CDR1 is MGHDK, CDR2 SYGVNS.

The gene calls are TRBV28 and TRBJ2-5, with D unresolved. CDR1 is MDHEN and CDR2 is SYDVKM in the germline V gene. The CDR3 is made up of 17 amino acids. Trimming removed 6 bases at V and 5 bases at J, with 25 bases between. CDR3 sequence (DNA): TGTGCCAGCAGCTACGGAATCCGGAGAAGGCTGACGGAGACCCAGTACTTC. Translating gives CASSYGIRRRLTETQYF.

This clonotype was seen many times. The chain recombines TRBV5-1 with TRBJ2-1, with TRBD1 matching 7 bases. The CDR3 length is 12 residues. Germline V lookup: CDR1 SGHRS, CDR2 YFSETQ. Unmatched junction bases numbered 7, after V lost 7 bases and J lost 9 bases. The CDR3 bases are TGCGCCAGCTCCGGGACAGACGGTGAGCAGTTCTTC. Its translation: CASSGTDGEQFF.

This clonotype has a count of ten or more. The CDR3 nucleotides read TGTGGCAACGGGCTCAGGATAACACAAAGTCGGGCCAACGTCCTGACTTTC. Amino acid sequence: CGNGLRITQSRANVLTF. The chain couples TRBV8-2 to TRBJ2-6. TRBV8-2 is annotated as a pseudogene. CDR3 length: 17 residues.

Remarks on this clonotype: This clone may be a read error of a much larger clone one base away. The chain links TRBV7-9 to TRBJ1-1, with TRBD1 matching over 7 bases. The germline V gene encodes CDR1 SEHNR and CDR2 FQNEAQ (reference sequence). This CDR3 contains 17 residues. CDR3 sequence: CDSTKFPGAGGNTEAFF. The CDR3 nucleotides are TGTGACAGCACCAAATTCCCCGGGGCAGGGGGGAACACTGAAGCTTTCTTT.

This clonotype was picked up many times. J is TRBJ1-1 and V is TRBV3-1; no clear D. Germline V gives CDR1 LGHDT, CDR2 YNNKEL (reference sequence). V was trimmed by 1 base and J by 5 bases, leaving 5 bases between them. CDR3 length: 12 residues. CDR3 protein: CASSQAQTEAFF. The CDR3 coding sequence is TGTGCCAGCAGCCAAGCCCAGACTGAAGCTTTCTTT.

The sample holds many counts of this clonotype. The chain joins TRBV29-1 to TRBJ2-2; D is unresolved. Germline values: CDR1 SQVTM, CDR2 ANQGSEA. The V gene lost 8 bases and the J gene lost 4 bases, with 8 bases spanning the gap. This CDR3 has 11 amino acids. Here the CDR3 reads CSSLVTGELFF. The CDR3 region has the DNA TGCAGCTCCTTAGTCACCGGGGAGCTGTTTTTT.

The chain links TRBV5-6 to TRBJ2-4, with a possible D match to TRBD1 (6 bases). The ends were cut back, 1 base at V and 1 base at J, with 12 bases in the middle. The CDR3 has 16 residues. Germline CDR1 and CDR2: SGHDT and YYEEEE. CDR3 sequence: CASSLLGARAKNIQYF. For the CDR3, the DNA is TGTGCCAGCAGCTTGTTGGGGGCGCGGGCCAAAAACATTCAGTACTTC. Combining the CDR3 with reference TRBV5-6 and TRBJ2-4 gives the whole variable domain DAGVTQSPTHLIKTRGQQVTLRCSPKSGHDTVSWYQQALGQGPQFIFQYYEEEERQRGNFPDRFSGHQFPNYSSELNVNALLLGDSALYLCASSLLGARAKNIQYFGAGTRLSVL.

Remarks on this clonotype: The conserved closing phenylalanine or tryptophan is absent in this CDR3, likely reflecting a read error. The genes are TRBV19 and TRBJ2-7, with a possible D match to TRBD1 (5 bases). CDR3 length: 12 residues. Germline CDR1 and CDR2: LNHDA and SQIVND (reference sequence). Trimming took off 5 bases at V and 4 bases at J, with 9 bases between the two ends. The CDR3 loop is CASSLGQYEQYL. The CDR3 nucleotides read TGTGCCAGTAGTTTAGGACAATACGAGCAGTACCTC.

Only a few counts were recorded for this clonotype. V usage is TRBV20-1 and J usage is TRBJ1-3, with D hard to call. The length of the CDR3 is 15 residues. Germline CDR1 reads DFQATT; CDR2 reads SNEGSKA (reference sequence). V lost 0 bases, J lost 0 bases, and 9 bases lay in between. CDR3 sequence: CSARDDGNSGNTIYF. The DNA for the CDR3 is TGCAGTGCTAGAGATGACGGGAACTCTGGAAACACCATATATTTT.

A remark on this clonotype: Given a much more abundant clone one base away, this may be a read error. The CDR3 spells CASSPGLSMRKAYGYTF. Here the CDR3 DNA reads TGTGCCAGCAGTCCTGGCCTCTCTATGCGAAAGGCCTATGGCTACACCTTC. The V call is TRBV6-5, the J call TRBJ1-2, with no clear D. The CDR3 contains 17 residues. Deletions cut 5 bases from V and 4 bases from J, with 23 bases between. Germline CDR1 and CDR2: MNHEY and SVGAGI.

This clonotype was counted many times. DNA for the CDR3: TGTGCCAGCGTGATCGGCGTACCAGGAAAGACCTATGGCTACACCTTC. Translated, it gives CASVIGVPGKTYGYTF. The V call is TRBV5-4, the J call TRBJ1-2; D unclear. Trimming cost V 7 bases and J 4 bases, with 23 bases left between them. This CDR3 is 16 amino acids long. The germline V gene has CDR1 SGHNT and CDR2 YYREEE (reference sequence).

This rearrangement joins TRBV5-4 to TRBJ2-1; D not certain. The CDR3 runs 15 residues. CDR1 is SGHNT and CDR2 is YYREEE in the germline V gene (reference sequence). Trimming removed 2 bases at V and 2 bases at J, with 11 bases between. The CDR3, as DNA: TGTGCCAGCAGCTTTCGCCGAGCTACCTACAATGAGCAGTTCTTC. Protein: CASSFRRATYNEQFF.

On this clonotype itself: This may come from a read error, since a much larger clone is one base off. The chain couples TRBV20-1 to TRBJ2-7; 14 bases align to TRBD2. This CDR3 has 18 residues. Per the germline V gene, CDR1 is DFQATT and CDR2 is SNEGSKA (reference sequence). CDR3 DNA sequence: TGCAGTGCTGAGCCCGGGACTAGCGGGAGCCTTGGAGCCTACGGGCAGTACTTC. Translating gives CSAEPGTSGSLGAYGQYF.

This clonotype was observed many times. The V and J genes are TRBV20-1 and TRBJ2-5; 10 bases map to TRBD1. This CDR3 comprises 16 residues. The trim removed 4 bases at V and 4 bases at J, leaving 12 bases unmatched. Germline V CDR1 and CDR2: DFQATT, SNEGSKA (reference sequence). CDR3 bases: TGCAGTGCTAAACAAACCGGGACAGGGGTAGGAGAGACCCAGTACTTC. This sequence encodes CSAKQTGTGVGETQYF.

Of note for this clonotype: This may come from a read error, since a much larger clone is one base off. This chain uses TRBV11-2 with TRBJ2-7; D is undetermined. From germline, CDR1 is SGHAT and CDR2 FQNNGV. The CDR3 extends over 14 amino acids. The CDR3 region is CASSSGPASHEQNF. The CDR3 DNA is TGTGCCAGCAGCTCCGGCCCGGCAAGCCACGAGCAGAACTTC.

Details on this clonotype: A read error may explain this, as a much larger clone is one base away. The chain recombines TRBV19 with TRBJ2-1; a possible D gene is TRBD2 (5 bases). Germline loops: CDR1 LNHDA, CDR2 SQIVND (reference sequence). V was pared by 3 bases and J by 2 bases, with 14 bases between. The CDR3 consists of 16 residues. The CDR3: CASSMDRAGTYNEQFF. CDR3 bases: TGTGCCAGTAGTATGGATCGGGCGGGTACCTACAATGAGCAGTTCTTC.

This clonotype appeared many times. The CDR3 is CASSSGTGVSGNSPLHF. CDR3 sequence (DNA): TGTGCCAGCAGCTCCGGGACAGGGGTTAGTGGGAATTCACCCCTCCACTTT. This rearrangement joins TRBV13 to TRBJ1-6, with 10 bases aligning to TRBD1. The CDR3 covers 17 residues. Germline CDR1 PRHDT, CDR2 FYEKMQ (reference sequence). Losses at the gene ends were 4 bases for V and 7 bases for J; bases not matched to a gene: 10.

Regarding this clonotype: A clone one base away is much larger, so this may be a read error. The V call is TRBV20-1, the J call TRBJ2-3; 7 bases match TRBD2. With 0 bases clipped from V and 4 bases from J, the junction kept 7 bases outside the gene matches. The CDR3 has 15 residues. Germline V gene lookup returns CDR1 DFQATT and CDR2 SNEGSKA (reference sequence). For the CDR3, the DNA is TGCAGTGCTAGAGATGGCGGGAGAAACGCAGATACGCAGTATTTT. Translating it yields CSARDGGRNADTQYF.